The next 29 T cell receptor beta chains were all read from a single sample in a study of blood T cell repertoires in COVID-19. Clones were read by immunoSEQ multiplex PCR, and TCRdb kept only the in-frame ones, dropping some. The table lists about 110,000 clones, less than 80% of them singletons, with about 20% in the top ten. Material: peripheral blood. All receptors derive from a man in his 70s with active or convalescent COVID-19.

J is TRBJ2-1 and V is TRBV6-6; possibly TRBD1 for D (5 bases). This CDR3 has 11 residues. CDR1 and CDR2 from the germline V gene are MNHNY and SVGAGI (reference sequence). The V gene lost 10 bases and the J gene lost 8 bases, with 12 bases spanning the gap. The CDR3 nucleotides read TGTGCCATCTCCAGGGTGGATGAGCAGTTCTTC. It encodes CAISRVDEQFF.

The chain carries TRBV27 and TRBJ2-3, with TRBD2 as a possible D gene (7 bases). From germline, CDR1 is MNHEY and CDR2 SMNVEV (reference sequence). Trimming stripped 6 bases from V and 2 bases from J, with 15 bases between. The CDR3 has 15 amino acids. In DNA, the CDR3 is TGTGCCAGCAGCCCCCGAGGGGGGGTCACAGATACGCAGTATTTT. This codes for CASSPRGGVTDTQYF.

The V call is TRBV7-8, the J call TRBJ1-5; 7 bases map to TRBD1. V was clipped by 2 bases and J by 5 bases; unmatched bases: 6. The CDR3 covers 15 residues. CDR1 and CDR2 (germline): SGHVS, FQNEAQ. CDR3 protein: CASSLRGQPYQPQHF. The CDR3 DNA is TGTGCCAGCAGCTTACGGGGACAGCCTTATCAGCCCCAGCATTTT.

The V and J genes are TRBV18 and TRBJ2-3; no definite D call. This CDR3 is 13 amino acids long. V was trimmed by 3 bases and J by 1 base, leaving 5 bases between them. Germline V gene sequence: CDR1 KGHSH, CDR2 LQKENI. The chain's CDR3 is CASSPSGTDTQYF. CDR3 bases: TGTGCCAGCTCACCCAGCGGCACAGATACGCAGTATTTT.

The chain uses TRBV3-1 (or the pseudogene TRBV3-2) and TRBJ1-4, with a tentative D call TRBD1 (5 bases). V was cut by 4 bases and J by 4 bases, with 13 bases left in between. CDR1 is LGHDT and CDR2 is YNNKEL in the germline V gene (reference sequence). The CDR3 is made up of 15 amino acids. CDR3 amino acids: CASSPSGGINEKLFF. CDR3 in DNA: TGTGCCAGCAGCCCATCCGGGGGGATTAATGAAAAACTGTTTTTT.

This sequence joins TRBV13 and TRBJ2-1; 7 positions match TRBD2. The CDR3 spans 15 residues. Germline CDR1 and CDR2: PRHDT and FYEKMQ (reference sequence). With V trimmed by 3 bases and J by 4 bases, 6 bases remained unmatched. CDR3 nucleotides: TGTGCCAGCAGCTTGGCTAGCGGTATATACAATGAGCAGTTCTTC. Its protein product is CASSLASGIYNEQFF.

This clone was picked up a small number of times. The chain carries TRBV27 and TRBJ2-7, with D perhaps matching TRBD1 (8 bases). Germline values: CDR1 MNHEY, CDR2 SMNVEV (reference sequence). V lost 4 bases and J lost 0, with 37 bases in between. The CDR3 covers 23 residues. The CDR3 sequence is CASSSIGYLGGDRLPVSSYEQYF. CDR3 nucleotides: TGTGCCAGCAGTTCAATAGGGTATTTGGGGGGGGACAGGCTTCCCGTAAGCTCCTACGAGCAGTACTTC.

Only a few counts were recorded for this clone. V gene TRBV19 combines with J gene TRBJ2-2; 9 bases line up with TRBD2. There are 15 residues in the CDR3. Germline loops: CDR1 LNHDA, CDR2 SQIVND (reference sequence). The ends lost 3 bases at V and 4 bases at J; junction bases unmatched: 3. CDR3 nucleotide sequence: TGTGCCAGTAGTATCCTTAGCGGGAGCACCGGGGAGCTGTTTTTT. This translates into CASSILSGSTGELFF.

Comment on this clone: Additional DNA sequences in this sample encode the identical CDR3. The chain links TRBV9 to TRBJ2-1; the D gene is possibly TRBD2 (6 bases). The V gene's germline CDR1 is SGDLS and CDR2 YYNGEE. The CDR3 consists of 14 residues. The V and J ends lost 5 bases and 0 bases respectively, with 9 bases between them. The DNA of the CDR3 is TGTGCCAGCAGTCGGGGGTCCTCCTACAATGAGCAGTTCTTC. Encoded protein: CASSRGSSYNEQFF.

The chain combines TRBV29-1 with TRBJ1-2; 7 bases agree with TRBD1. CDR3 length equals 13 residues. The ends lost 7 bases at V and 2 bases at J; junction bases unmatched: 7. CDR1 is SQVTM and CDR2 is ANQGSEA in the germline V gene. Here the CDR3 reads CSAPGTDNYGYTF. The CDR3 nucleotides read TGCAGCGCCCCCGGGACAGACAACTATGGCTACACCTTC.

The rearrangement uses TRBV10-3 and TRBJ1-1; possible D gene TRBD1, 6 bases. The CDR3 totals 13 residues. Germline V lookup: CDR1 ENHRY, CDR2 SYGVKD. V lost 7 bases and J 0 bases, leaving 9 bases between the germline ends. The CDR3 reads CAINTGMNTEAFF. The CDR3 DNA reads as TGTGCCATCAACACAGGGATGAACACTGAAGCTTTCTTT.

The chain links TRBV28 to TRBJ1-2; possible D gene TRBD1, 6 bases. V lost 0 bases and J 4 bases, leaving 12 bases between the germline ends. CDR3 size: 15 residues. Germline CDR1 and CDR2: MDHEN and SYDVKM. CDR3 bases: TGTGCCAGCAGTTTATGGCCAGGGGCGGGCTATGGCTACACCTTC. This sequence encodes CASSLWPGAGYGYTF.

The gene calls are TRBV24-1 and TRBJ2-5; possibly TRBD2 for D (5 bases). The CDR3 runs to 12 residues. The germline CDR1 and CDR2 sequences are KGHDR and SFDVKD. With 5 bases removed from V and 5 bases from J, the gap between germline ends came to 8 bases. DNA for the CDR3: TGTGCCACCAGTGGGACTGAGGAGACCCAGTACTTC. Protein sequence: CATSGTEETQYF.

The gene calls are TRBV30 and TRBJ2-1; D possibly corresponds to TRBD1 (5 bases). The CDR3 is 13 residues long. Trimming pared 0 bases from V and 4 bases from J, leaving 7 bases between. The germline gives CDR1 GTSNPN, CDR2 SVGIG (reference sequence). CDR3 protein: CAWSVRQYNEQFF. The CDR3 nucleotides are TGTGCCTGGAGTGTCAGACAGTACAATGAGCAGTTCTTC.

In DNA, the CDR3 is TGCGCCAGCAGCCGTAAGGGCGGGACGGCGAACACCGGGGAGCTGTTTTTT. Residues: CASSRKGGTANTGELFF. The V and J genes are TRBV5-1 and TRBJ2-2; possible D gene TRBD2, 6 bases. CDR3 length equals 17 residues. CDR1 and CDR2 from the germline V gene are SGHRS and YFSETQ. V was pared by 4 bases and J by 0 bases, with 16 bases between.

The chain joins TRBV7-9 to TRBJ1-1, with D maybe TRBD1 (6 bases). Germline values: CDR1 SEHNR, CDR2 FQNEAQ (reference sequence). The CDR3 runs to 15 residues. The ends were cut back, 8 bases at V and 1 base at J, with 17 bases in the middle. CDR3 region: CASAGTPTQNTEAFF. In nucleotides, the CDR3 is TGTGCCAGCGCCGGGACACCCACACAGAACACTGAAGCTTTCTTT. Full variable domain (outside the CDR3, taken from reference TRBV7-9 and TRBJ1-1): DTGVSQNPRHKITKRGQNVTFRCDPISEHNRLYWYRQTLGQGPEFLTYFQNEAQLEKSRLLSDRFSAERPKGSFSTLEIQRTEQGDSAMYLCASAGTPTQNTEAFFGQGTRLTVV.

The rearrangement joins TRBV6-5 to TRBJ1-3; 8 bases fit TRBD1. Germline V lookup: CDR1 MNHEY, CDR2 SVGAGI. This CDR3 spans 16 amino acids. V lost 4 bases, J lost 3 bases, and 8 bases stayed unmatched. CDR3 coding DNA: TGTGCCAGCAGTTCCCAAGACAGGGGTCGTGGAAACACCATATATTTT. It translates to CASSSQDRGRGNTIYF.

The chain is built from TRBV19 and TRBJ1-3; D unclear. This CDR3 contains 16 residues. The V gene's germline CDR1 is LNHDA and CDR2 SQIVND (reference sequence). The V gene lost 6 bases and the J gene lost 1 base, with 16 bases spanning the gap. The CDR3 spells CASSFPGRGSGNTIYF. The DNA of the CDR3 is TGTGCCAGTAGCTTCCCTGGAAGAGGGTCTGGAAACACCATATATTTT.

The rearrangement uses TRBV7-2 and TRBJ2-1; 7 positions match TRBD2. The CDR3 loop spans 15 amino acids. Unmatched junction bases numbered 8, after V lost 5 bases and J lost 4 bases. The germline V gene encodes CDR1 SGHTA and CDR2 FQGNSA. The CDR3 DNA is TGTGCCAGCAGCCGCGAGCGGGGTATTTACAATGAGCAGTTCTTC. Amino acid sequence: CASSRERGIYNEQFF.

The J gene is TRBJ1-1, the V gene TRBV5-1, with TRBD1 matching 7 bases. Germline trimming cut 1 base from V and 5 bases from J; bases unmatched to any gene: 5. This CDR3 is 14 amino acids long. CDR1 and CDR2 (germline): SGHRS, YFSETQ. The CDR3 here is CASSLQGVGTEAFF. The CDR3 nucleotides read TGCGCCAGCAGCTTGCAGGGGGTTGGTACTGAAGCTTTCTTT.

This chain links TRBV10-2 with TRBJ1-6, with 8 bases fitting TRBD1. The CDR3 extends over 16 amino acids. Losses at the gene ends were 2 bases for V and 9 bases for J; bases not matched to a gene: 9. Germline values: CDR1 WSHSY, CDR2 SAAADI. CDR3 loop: CASSEDQGQGGSPLHF. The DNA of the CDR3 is TGCGCCAGCAGTGAGGATCAAGGACAGGGAGGTTCACCCCTCCACTTT.

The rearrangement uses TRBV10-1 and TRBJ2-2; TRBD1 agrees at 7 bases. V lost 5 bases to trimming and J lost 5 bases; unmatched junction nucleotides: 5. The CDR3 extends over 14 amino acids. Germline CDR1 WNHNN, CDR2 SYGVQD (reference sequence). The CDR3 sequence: CASSYGTVTGELFF. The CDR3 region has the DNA TGCGCCAGCAGTTACGGGACAGTGACCGGGGAGCTGTTTTTT.

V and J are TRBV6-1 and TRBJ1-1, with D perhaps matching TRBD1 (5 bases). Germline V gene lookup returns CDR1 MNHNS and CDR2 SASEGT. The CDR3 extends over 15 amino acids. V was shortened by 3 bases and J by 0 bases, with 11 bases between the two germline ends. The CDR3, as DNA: TGTGCCAGCAGTGATATAGGGGTCCTGAACACTGAAGCTTTCTTT. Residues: CASSDIGVLNTEAFF.

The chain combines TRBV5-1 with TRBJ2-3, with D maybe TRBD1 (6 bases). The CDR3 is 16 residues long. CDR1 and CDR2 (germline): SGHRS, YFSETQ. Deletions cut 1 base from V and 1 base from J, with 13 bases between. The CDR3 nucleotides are TGCGCCAGCAGCTTGCTACAGGGTGGGGGCACAGATACGCAGTATTTT. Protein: CASSLLQGGGTDTQYF.

CDR3 in DNA: TGTGCCAGTAGTATTTGGAACAGTAAAGGAAACACCATATATTTT. It codes for CASSIWNSKGNTIYF. The V and J genes are TRBV19 and TRBJ1-3; D not resolved. CDR1 and CDR2 from the germline V gene are LNHDA and SQIVND (reference sequence). V shed 3 bases and J shed 4 bases, with 13 bases lying between them. This CDR3 comprises 15 residues.

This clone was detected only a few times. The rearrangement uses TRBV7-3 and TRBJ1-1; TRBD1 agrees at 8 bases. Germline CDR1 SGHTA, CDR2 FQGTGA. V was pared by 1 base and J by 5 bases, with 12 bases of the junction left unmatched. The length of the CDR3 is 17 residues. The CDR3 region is CASSLNPPGTGGTEAFF. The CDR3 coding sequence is TGTGCCAGCAGCTTAAATCCCCCCGGGACAGGCGGAACTGAAGCTTTCTTT.

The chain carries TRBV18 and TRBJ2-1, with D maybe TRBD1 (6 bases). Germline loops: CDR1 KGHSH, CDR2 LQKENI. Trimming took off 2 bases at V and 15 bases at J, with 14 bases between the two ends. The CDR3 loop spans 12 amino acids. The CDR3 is CASSPNRDTSFF. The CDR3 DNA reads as TGTGCCAGCTCACCAAACCGGGACACCTCGTTCTTC.

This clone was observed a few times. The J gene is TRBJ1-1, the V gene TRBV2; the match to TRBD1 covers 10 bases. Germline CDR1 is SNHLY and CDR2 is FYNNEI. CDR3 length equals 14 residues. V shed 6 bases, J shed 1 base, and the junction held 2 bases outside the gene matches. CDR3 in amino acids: CASRWTGGNTEAFF. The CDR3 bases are TGTGCCAGCAGATGGACAGGGGGGAACACTGAAGCTTTCTTT.

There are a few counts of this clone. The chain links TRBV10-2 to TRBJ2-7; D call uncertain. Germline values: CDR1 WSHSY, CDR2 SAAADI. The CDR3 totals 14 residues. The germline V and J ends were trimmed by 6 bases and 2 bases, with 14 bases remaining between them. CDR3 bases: TGCGCCAGCAGAATATCGACGGGTGCCTACGAGCAGTACTTC. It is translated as CASRISTGAYEQYF.